The 3 T cell receptor beta chains below come from one sample, sequenced in a study of T cell repertoires in cytomegalovirus infection. No cognate antigen is known for these TCRs. One entry per CDR3 protein, called by TCRdb with MiXCR from the reads. Among some 920,000 distinct CDR3 sequences listed, approximately 32% were seen once. The sequenced sample was cultured CD8+ T cells from PBMCs, obtained from culture after CMV antigen stimulation. The receptors here all came from a human donor in good health (CMV status not recorded). Some clones in this sample may be carry-over from other donors' samples.

There are a few counts of this clonotype. V gene TRBV7-9 combines with J gene TRBJ1-1; 7 nucleotides match TRBD1. This CDR3 region has 15 residues. Germline CDR1 is SEHNR and CDR2 is FQNEAQ (reference sequence). Trimming removed 8 bases from V and 0 bases from J; junction bases left unmatched: 9. The CDR3: CASGTEGLMNTEAFF. CDR3 bases: TGTGCCAGCGGGACAGAGGGTTTGATGAACACTGAAGCTTTCTTT.

This clonotype was counted many times. J is TRBJ1-2 and V is TRBV7-9; D is unresolved. Germline CDR1 reads SEHNR; CDR2 reads FQNEAQ (reference sequence). The CDR3 is 15 residues long. The ends were cut back, 5 bases at V and 1 base at J, with 14 bases in the middle. In nucleotides, the CDR3 is TGTGCCAGCAGCGCGCTGGGCAGCCTTAACTATGGCTACACCTTC. Encoded protein: CASSALGSLNYGYTF.

This clonotype has a single count. The rearrangement joins TRBV29-1 to TRBJ2-1, with a weak D call TRBD1 (6 bases). The germline V gene has CDR1 SQVTM and CDR2 ANQGSEA. This CDR3 is 13 amino acids long. Trimming shortened V by 6 bases and J by 0 bases, and 9 bases separated the two germline ends. The CDR3 DNA sequence: TGCAGCGTCAGGGGAAGCTCCTACAATGAGCAGTTCTTC. As protein: CSVRGSSYNEQFF.